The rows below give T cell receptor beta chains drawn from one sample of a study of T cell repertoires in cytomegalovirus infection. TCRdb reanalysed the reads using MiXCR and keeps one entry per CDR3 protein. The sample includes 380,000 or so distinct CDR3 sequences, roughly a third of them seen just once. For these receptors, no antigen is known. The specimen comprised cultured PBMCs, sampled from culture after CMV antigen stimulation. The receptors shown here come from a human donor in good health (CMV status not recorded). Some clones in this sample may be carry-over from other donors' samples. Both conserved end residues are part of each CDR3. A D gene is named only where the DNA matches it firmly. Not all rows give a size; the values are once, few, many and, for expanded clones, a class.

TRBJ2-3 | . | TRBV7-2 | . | CASSLLDTQYF | TGTGCCAGCAGCTTACTTGATACGCAGTATTTT
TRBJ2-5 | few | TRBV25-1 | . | CASRSAAETQYF | TGTGCCAGTAGAAGCGCGGCGGAGACCCAGTACTTC
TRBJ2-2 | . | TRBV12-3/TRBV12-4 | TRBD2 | CASSYVGGAAGELFF | TGTGCCAGCAGTTACGTGGGAGGGGCCGCCGGGGAGCTGTTTTTT
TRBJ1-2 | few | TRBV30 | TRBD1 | CALIRDREYGYTF | TGTGCCTTGATCCGGGACAGGGAATATGGCTACACCTTC
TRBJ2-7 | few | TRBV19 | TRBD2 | CASSIVGLAGAEQYF | TGTGCCAGTAGTATAGTTGGGCTAGCGGGAGCCGAGCAGTACTTC
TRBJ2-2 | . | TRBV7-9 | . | CANSVRFGELFF | TGTGCCAACTCCGTGCGTTTCGGGGAGCTGTTTTTT
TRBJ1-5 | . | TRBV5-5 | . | CASSPLPDPPGMPQHF | TGTGCCAGCAGCCCCTTACCCGACCCACCCGGGATGCCCCAGCATTTT
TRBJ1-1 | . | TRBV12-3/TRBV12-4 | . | CASSFKGSGEAFF | TGTGCCAGCAGTTTTAAAGGAAGCGGTGAAGCTTTCTTT
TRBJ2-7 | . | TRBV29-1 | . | CSVQGGFEQYF | TGCAGCGTTCAGGGGGGCTTCGAGCAGTACTTC
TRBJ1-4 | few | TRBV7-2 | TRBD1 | CASSLGQGVEKLFF | TGTGCCAGCAGCTTAGGACAGGGGGTTGAAAAACTGTTTTTT
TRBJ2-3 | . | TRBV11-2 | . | CASSLWGETQYF | TGTGCCAGCAGCTTGTGGGGAGAGACGCAGTATTTT
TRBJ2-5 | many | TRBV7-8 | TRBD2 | CASSTAGGPFRETQYF | TGTGCCAGCAGCACGGCGGGAGGGCCCTTTAGAGAGACCCAGTACTTC
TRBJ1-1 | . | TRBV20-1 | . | CSAPYTRNTEAFF | TGCAGTGCCCCCTATACACGGAACACTGAAGCTTTCTTT
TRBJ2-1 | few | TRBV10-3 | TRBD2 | CAISGSGGNEQFF | TGTGCCATCAGTGGGAGCGGGGGCAATGAGCAGTTCTTC
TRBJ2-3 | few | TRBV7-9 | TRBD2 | CASSSPRIAGVEDTQYF | TGTGCCAGCAGCTCCCCAAGGATAGCGGGAGTAGAAGATACGCAGTATTTT
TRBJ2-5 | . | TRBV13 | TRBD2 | CASSLVSSGRVETQYF | TGTGCCAGCAGCTTAGTATCCAGCGGGAGAGTGGAGACCCAGTACTTC
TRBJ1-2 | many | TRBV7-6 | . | CASSAKVVSGEGYTF | TGTGCCAGCAGCGCTAAGGTGGTTTCGGGCGAGGGCTACACCTTC
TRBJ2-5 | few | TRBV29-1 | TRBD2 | CSVGLAGGQETQYF | TGCAGCGTGGGACTAGCGGGAGGGCAAGAGACCCAGTACTTC
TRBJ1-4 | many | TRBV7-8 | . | CASSLWPGAANEKLFF | TGTGCCAGCAGCTTATGGCCCGGGGCGGCTAATGAAAAACTGTTTTTT
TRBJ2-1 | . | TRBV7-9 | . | CASSPLWGGNEQFF | TGTGCCAGCAGCCCGCTGTGGGGTGGCAATGAGCAGTTCTTC
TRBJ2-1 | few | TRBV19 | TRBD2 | CASTMTSGMALSSYNEQFF | TGTGCCAGTACCATGACTAGCGGGATGGCTTTAAGCTCCTACAATGAGCAGTTCTTC
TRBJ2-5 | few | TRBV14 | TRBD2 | CASSQDGGGSERETQYF | TGTGCCAGCAGCCAAGATGGCGGCGGGAGTGAAAGGGAGACCCAGTACTTC
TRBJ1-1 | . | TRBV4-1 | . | CASSQGERGIEAFF | TGCGCCAGCAGCCAAGGGGAGCGGGGAATCGAAGCTTTCTTT
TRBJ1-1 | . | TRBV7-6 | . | CASSLFRDGLNTEAFF | TGTGCCAGCAGCTTATTTCGGGACGGGCTGAACACTGAAGCTTTCTTT
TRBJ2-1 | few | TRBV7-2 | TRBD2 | CASIRSGTSGRGEQFF | TGTGCCAGCATCAGATCCGGGACTAGCGGGAGAGGTGAGCAGTTCTTC
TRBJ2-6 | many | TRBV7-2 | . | CASSYSASGANVLTF | TGTGCCAGCAGCTACTCGGCTTCTGGGGCCAACGTCCTGACTTTC
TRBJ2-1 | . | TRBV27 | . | CASSLSERSHNEQFF | TGTGCCAGCAGTTTATCGGAGAGATCGCACAATGAGCAGTTCTTC
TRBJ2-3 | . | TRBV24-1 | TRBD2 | CATSDPILAGGPTKTDTQYF | TGTGCCACCAGTGATCCCATACTAGCGGGAGGGCCTACGAAGACAGATACGCAGTATTTT
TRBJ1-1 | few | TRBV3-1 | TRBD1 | CASSRGQKNTEAFF | TGTGCCAGCAGCCGGGGACAGAAGAACACTGAAGCTTTCTTT
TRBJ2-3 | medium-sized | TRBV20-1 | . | CSARRGADTDTQYF | TGCAGTGCTAGGAGGGGGGCTGACACAGATACGCAGTATTTT
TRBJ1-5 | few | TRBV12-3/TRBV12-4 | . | CASSPGTYSNQPQHF | TGTGCCAGCAGTCCAGGGACATATAGCAATCAGCCCCAGCATTTT
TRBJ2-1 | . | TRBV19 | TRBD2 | CASSIPLAGIHEQFF | TGTGCCAGTAGTATCCCGCTAGCGGGTATCCATGAGCAGTTCTTC
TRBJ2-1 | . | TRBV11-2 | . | CASSSQTRNEQFF | TGTGCCAGCAGCTCCCAGACCCGCAATGAGCAGTTCTTC
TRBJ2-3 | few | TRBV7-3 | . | CASSLADRVSDTQYF | TGTGCCAGCAGCTTAGCTGACCGGGTTTCAGATACGCAGTATTTT
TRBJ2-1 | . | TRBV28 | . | CASSLAGGYRIF | TGTGCCAGCAGTCTTGCCGGCGGATACCGAATCTTC
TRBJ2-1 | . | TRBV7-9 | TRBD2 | CASSSIPAGVEDNEQFF | TGTGCCAGCAGCTCGATACCAGCGGGAGTTGAGGACAATGAGCAGTTCTTC
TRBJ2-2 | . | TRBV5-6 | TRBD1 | CASSTRGRRTGELFF | TGTGCCAGCAGCACCAGGGGGCGCCGGACCGGGGAGCTGTTTTTT
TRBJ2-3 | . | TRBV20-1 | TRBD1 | CSASPTGVFDTQYF | TGCAGTGCTAGTCCGACAGGGGTTTTCGATACGCAGTATTTT
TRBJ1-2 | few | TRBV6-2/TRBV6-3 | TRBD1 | CASINPGTDYYGYTF | TGTGCCAGCATCAACCCCGGGACAGACTACTATGGCTACACCTTC
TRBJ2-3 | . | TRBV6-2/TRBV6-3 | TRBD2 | CASRQYRTSGSTDTQYF | TGTGCCAGCAGACAATACCGGACTAGCGGCAGCACAGATACGCAGTATTTT
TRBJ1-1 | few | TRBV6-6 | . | CASSYVGSQAFF | TGTGCCAGCAGTTACGTGGGGTCTCAAGCTTTCTTT
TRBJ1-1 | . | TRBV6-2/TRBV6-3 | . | CASTRGTYAEAFF | TGTGCCAGCACCCGAGGGACGTATGCTGAAGCTTTCTTT
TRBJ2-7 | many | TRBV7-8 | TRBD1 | CASSLGGDRGYEQYF | TGTGCCAGCAGCTTAGGCGGGGACAGGGGCTACGAGCAGTACTTC
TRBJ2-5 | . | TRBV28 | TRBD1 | CASSFRFIDRGQETQYF | TGTGCCAGCAGTTTCAGGTTTATAGACAGGGGGCAAGAGACCCAGTACTTC
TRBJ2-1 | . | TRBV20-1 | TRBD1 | CSAWGTGGSYNEQFF | TGCAGTGCTTGGGGGACAGGGGGCTCCTACAATGAGCAGTTCTTC
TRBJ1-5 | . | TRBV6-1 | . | CASQEGNQPQHF | TGTGCCAGCCAAGAGGGAAATCAGCCCCAGCATTTT
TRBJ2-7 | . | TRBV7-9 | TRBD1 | CASGSGTGGWEQYF | TGTGCCAGCGGCTCCGGGACAGGGGGCTGGGAGCAGTACTTC
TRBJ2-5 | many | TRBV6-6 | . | CASSYRETQYF | TGTGCCAGCAGTTACCGGGAGACCCAGTACTTC
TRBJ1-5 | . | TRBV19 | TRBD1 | CASKGAVHDRYNQPQHF | TGTGCCAGTAAGGGGGCAGTCCACGACCGCTACAATCAGCCCCAGCATTTT
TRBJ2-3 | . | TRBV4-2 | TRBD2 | CASSQDIGLAGVTDTQYF | TGTGCCAGCAGCCAAGATATCGGACTAGCGGGAGTAACAGATACGCAGTATTTT
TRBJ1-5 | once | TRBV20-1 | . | CSARGDTRQPQHF | TGCAGTGCTAGGGGGGACACCAGGCAGCCCCAGCATTTT
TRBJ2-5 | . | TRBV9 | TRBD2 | CASSAKPRLAGVTETQYF | TGTGCCAGCAGCGCCAAACCGAGACTAGCGGGAGTAACGGAGACCCAGTACTTC
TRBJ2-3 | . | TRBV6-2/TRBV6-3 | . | CASRTGESDTQYF | TGTGCCAGCCGAACGGGAGAGTCAGATACGCAGTATTTT